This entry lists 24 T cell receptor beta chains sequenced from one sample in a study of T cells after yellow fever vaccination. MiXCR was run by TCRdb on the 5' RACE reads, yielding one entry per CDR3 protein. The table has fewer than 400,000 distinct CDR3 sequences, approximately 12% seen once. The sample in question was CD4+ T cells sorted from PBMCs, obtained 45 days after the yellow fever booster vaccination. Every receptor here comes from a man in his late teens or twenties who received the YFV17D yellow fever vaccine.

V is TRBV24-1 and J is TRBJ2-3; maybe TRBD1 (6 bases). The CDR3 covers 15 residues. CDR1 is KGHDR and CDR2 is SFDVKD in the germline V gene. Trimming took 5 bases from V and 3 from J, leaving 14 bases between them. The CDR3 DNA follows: TGTGCCACCAGTGGCTGGACAGCGAGAACAGATACGCAGTATTTT. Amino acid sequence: CATSGWTARTDTQYF.

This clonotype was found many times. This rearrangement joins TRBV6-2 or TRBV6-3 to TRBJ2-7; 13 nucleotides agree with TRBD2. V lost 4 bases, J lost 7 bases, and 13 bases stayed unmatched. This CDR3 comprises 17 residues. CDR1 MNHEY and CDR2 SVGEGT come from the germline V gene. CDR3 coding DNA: TGTGCCAGCAGTTTTTCTATCGGACTAGCGGGGGAAGGAGAGCAGTACGTC. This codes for CASSFSIGLAGEGEQYV.

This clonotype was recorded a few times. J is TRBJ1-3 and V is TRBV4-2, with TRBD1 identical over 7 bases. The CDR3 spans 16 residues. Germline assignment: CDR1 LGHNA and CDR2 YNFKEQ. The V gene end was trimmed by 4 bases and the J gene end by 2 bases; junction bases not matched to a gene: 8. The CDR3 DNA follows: TGTGCCAGCAGCCGCGGTCTGACAGGGACTGGAAACACCATATATTTT. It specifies CASSRGLTGTGNTIYF.

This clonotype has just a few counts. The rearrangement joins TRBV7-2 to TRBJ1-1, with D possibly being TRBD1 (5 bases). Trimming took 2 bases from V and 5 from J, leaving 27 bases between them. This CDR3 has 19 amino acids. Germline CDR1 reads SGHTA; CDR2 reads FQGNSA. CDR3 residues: CASSLMRGRRAGRGTEAFF. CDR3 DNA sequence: TGTGCCAGCAGCTTAATGCGCGGCAGGCGGGCAGGCCGGGGGACTGAAGCTTTCTTT.

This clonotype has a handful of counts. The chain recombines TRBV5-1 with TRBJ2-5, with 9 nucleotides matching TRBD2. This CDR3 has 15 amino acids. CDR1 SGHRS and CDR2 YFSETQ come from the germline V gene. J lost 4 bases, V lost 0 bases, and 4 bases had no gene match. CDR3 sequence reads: CASSLVASGVETQYF. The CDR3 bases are TGCGCCAGCAGCTTGGTGGCTAGCGGGGTAGAGACCCAGTACTTC.

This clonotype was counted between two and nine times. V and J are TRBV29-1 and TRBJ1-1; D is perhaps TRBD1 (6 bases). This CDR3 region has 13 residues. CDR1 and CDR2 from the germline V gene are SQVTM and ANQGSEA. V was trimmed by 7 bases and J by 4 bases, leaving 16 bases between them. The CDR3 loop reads CSGTRGSGTEAFF. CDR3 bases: TGCAGCGGAACCAGGGGCTCGGGCACTGAAGCTTTCTTT. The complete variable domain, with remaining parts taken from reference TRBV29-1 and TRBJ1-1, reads SAVISQKPSRDICQRGTSLTIQCQVDSQVTMMFWYRQQPGQSLTLIATANQGSEATYESGFVIDKFPISRPNLTFSTLTVSNMSPEDSSIYLCSGTRGSGTEAFFGQGTRLTVV.

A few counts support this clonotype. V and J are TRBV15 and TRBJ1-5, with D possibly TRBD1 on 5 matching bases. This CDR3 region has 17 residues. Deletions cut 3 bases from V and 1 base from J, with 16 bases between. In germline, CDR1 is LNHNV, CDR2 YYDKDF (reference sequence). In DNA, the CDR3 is TGTGCCACCAGCAGGGGAGCCGGGGGGGGAAGCAATCAGCCCCAGCATTTT. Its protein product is CATSRGAGGGSNQPQHF. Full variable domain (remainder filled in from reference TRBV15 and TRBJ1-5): DAMVIQNPRYQVTQFGKPVTLSCSQTLNHNVMYWYQQKSSQAPKLLFHYYDKDFNNEADTPDNFQSRRPNTSFCFLDIRSPGLGDTAMYLCATSRGAGGGSNQPQHFGDGTRLSIL.

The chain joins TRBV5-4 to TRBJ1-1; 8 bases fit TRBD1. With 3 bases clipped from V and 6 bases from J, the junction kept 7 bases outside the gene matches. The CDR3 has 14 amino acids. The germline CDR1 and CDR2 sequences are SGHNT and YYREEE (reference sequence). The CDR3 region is CASSWTDRGAEAFF. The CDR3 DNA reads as TGTGCCAGCAGCTGGACAGACAGGGGCGCTGAAGCTTTCTTT.

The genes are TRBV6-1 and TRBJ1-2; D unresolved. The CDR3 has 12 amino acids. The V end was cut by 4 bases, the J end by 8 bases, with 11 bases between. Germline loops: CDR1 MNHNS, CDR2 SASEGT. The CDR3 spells CASSATAEGYTF. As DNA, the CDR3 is TGTGCCAGCAGTGCTACAGCCGAGGGCTACACCTTC.

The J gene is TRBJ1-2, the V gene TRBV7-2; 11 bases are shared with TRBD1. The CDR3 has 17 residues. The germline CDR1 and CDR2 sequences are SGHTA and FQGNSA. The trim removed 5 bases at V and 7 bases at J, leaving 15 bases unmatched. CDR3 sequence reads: CASSPTPWTGGLSGYTF. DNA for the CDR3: TGTGCCAGCAGCCCGACCCCGTGGACAGGGGGCCTGAGTGGCTACACCTTC. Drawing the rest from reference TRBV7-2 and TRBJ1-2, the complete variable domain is GAGVSQSPSNKVTEKGKDVELRCDPISGHTALYWYRQSLGQGLEFLIYFQGNSAPDKSGLPSDRFSAERTGGSVSTLTIQRTQQEDSAVYLCASSPTPWTGGLSGYTFGSGTRLTVV.

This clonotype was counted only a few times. This chain's CDR3 is CASSSRLAGHEQFF. The CDR3 bases are TGTGCCAGCAGTTCTAGGCTAGCTGGACATGAGCAGTTCTTC. V is TRBV27 and J is TRBJ2-1, with TRBD2 as a possible D gene (5 bases). The length of the CDR3 is 14 residues. Trimming removed 4 bases from V and 8 bases from J, with 15 bases in between. The germline V gene encodes CDR1 MNHEY and CDR2 SMNVEV (reference sequence).

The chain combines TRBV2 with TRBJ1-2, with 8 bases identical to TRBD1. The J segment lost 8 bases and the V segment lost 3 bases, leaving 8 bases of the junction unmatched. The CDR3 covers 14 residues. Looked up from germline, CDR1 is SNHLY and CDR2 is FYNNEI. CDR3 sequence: CASSDLDRVQGYTF. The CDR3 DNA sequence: TGTGCCAGCAGTGATTTGGACAGGGTGCAAGGCTACACCTTC.

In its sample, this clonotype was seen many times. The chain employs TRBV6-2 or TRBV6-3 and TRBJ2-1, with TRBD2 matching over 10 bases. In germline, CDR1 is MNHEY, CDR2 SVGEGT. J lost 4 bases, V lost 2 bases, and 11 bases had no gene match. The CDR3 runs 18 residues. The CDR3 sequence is CASSYLGLAGVLYNEQFF. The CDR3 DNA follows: TGTGCCAGCAGTTACCTCGGGCTAGCGGGGGTTCTTTACAATGAGCAGTTCTTC.

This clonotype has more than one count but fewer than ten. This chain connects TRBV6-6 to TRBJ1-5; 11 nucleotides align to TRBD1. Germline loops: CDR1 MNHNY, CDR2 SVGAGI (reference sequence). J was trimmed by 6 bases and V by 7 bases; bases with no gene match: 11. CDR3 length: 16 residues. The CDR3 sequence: CASNAPDRGRIQPQHF. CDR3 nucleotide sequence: TGTGCCAGCAACGCTCCGGACAGGGGGCGCATTCAGCCCCAGCATTTT.

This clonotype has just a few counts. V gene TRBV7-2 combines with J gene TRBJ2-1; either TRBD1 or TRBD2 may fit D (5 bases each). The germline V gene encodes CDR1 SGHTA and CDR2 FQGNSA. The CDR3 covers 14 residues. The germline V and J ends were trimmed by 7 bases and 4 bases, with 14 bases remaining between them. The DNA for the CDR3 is TGTGCCAGCAAGCCGGGACGGGAATACAATGAGCAGTTCTTC. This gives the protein CASKPGREYNEQFF. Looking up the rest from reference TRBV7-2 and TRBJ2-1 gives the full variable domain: GAGVSQSPSNKVTEKGKDVELRCDPISGHTALYWYRQSLGQGLEFLIYFQGNSAPDKSGLPSDRFSAERTGGSVSTLTIQRTQQEDSAVYLCASKPGREYNEQFFGPGTRLTVL.

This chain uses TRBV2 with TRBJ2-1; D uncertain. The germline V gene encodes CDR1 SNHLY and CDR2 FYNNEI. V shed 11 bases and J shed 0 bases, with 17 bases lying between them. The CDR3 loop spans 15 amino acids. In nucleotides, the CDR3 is TGTGCCGGTCTATCGACTCCTAGCTCCTACAATGAGCAGTTCTTC. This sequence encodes CAGLSTPSSYNEQFF.

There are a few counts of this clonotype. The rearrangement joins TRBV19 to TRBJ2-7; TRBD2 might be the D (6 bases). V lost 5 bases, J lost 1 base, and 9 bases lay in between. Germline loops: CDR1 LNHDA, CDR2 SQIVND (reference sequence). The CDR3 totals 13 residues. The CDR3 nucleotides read TGTGCCAGTAGTCTACTAGCTTCCTACGAGCAGTACTTC. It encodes CASSLLASYEQYF.

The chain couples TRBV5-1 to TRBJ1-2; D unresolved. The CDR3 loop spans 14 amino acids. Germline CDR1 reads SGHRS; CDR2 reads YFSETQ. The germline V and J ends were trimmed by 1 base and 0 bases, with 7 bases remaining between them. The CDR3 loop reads CASSLSETNYGYTF. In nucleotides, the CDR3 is TGCGCCAGCAGCTTGTCAGAAACTAACTATGGCTACACCTTC.

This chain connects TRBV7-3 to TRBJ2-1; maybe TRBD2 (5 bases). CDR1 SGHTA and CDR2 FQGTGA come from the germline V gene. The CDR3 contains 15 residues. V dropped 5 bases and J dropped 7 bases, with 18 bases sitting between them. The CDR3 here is CASSASGGIGNEQFF. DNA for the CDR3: TGTGCCAGCAGCGCCAGCGGTGGGATCGGTAATGAGCAGTTCTTC. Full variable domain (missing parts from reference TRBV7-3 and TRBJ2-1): GAGVSQTPSNKVTEKGKYVELRCDPISGHTALYWYRQSLGQGPEFLIYFQGTGAADDSGLPNDRFFAVRPEGSVSTLKIQRTERGDSAVYLCASSASGGIGNEQFFGPGTRLTVL.

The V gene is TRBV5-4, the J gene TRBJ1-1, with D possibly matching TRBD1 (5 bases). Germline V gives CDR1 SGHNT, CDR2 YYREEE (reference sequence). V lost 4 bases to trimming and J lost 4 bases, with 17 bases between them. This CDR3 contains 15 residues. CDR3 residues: CASSPGDSGSTEAFF. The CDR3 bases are TGTGCCAGCAGCCCCGGCGACAGTGGCTCCACTGAAGCTTTCTTT.

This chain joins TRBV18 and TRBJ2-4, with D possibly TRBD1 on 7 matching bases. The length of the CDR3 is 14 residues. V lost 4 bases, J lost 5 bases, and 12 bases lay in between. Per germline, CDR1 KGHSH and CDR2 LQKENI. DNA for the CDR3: TGTGCCAGCTCACGAGGAGGGACAGAAAACATTCAGTACTTC. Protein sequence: CASSRGGTENIQYF.

This CDR3 is CASRSQGGGTYEQYF. Written as DNA, the CDR3 is TGTGCCAGCAGGTCACAGGGAGGGGGCACCTACGAGCAGTACTTC. The V gene is TRBV12-3 or TRBV12-4, the J gene TRBJ2-7, with D perhaps matching TRBD1 or TRBD2 (7 bases each). This CDR3 has 15 amino acids. V was shortened by 6 bases and J by 2 bases, with 17 bases between the two germline ends.

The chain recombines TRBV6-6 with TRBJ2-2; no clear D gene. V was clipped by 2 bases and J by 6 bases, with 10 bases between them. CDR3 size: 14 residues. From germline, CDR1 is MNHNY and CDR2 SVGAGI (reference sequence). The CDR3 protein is CASSYRRSPGELFF. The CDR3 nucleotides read TGTGCCAGCAGTTACCGCAGGAGCCCCGGGGAGCTGTTTTTT.

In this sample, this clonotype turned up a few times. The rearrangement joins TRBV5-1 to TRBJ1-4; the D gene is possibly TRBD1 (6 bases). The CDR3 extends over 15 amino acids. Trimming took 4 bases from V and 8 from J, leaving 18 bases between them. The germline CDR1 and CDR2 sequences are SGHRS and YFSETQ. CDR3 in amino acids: CASSPLPGALEKLFF. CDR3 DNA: TGCGCCAGCAGCCCTTTGCCGGGGGCCTTAGAAAAACTGTTTTTT.